Below are 19 T cell receptor beta chains sequenced from a single sample in a study of cytomegalovirus exposure and HLA in healthy donors (dated by TCRdb to about 2017). Library preparation was by the immunoSEQ multiplex PCR assay. For the multiplex PCR, a mixture combining 60 forward primers for TCR Vbeta segments and 13 reverse primers for TCR Jbeta segments was used. TCRdb's version of the immuneACCESS table is confined to in-frame rearrangements and falls short of the full clone set. An unresolved V gene accounts for under half of the shortfall where checked; the remainder is of unknown origin. Across this sample there are 150,000 to 200,000 clones, with approximately 80% seen only once. The ten most abundant clones make up around 2.2% of the sample. Sequenced: PBMCs. These receptors were obtained from a man between 60 and 70 years old in good health and CMV-seronegative.

The rearrangement links TRBV6-5 to TRBJ1-4, with a possible D match to TRBD1 (5 bases). V was shortened by 4 bases and J by 8 bases, with 17 bases between the two germline ends. This CDR3 comprises 15 residues. Germline V gives CDR1 MNHEY, CDR2 SVGAGI. The CDR3 coding sequence is TGTGCCAGCAGTTTTAACCAGGGTGGCTACGAAAAACTGTTTTTT. Translating gives CASSFNQGGYEKLFF.

The gene calls are TRBV5-1 and TRBJ1-5, with 11 bases that match TRBD1. The V and J ends lost 5 bases and 8 bases, in that order; junction bases with no gene match: 6. Germline values: CDR1 SGHRS, CDR2 YFSETQ. This CDR3 contains 14 residues. CDR3 sequence reads: CASRWTGGDEPQHF. The CDR3, as DNA: TGCGCCAGCAGGTGGACAGGGGGCGATGAGCCCCAGCATTTT.

This clone has just one count. The V call is TRBV5-6, the J call TRBJ1-2, with TRBD1 as a possible D gene (5 bases). The germline gives CDR1 SGHDT, CDR2 YYEEEE. The germline V and J ends were trimmed by 1 base and 4 bases, with 26 bases remaining between them. This CDR3 has 19 residues. DNA of the CDR3: TGTGCCAGCAGCTTGTATTCCGACAGCAATCTCCCCCCTGGCTATGGCTACACCTTC. Translated, it gives CASSLYSDSNLPPGYGYTF.

The chain couples TRBV6-1 to TRBJ1-5; 10 bases are a match to TRBD1. The CDR3 contains 14 residues. V was clipped by 5 bases and J by 6 bases; unmatched bases: 4. Per the germline V gene, CDR1 is MNHNS and CDR2 is SASEGT. The CDR3 loop reads CASSPGTGVQPQHF. Written as DNA, the CDR3 is TGTGCCAGCAGTCCTGGGACAGGGGTTCAGCCCCAGCATTTT.

The CDR3: CASTLDDTGELFF. The CDR3 nucleotides read TGTGCCAGCACCCTAGACGACACCGGGGAGCTGTTTTTT. V usage is TRBV9 and J usage is TRBJ2-2; D call uncertain. With 6 bases removed from V and 3 bases from J, the gap between germline ends came to 9 bases. CDR1 SGDLS and CDR2 YYNGEE come from the germline V gene. The CDR3 runs to 13 residues.

V gene TRBV7-8 combines with J gene TRBJ2-1; 8 bases map to TRBD2. The CDR3 is made up of 18 amino acids. Germline V gives CDR1 SGHVS, CDR2 FQNEAQ. The J segment lost 6 bases and the V segment lost 0 bases, leaving 13 bases of the junction unmatched. The CDR3 loop is CASSLAPSGGALRNEQFF. The CDR3 bases are TGTGCCAGCAGCTTAGCGCCCTCCGGGGGGGCCCTCCGCAATGAGCAGTTCTTC.

V usage is TRBV5-1 and J usage is TRBJ2-1, with D possibly being TRBD1 (6 bases). Looked up from germline, CDR1 is SGHRS and CDR2 is YFSETQ. CDR3 length: 16 amino acids. The V gene lost 0 bases and the J gene lost 0 bases, with 10 bases spanning the gap. Here the CDR3 DNA reads TGCGCCAGCAGCTTGGGGGACATACGCTCCTACAATGAGCAGTTCTTC. As protein: CASSLGDIRSYNEQFF.

In this sample, this clone turned up a few times. The V call is TRBV6-1, the J call TRBJ2-5; TRBD1 might be the D (6 bases). Germline V gene data show CDR1 as MNHNS and CDR2 as SASEGT. The CDR3 extends over 13 amino acids. The V end lost 6 bases, the J end lost 0 bases, and 8 bases lay between the germline ends. DNA for the CDR3: TGTGCCAGCAGAGGACAGAACCAAGAGACCCAGTACTTC. Translation gives CASRGQNQETQYF.

The chain uses TRBV19 and TRBJ1-2; the D gene is possibly TRBD1 (5 bases). Deletions cut 5 bases from V and 4 bases from J, with 11 bases between. The CDR3 runs 13 residues. Germline assignment: CDR1 LNHDA and CDR2 SQIVND (reference sequence). In DNA, the CDR3 is TGTGCCAGTAGTGGGGCAGACCCCTATGGCTACACCTTC. Its translation: CASSGADPYGYTF.

The chain joins TRBV7-9 to TRBJ1-5, with D possibly matching TRBD1 (5 bases). V lost 4 bases and J 2 bases, leaving 12 bases between the germline ends. The CDR3 has 15 amino acids. Germline CDR1 reads SEHNR; CDR2 reads FQNEAQ (reference sequence). The CDR3 nucleotides are TGTGCCAGCAGCTCCGCCGGGGGGGGCAATCAGCCCCAGCATTTT. Protein sequence: CASSSAGGGNQPQHF.

This clone was seen more than once but under ten times. The genes are TRBV28 and TRBJ2-1, with 8 nucleotides matching TRBD1. Germline-derived CDR1 and CDR2 are MDHEN and SYDVKM. The V and J ends lost 4 bases and 7 bases, in that order; junction bases with no gene match: 15. The CDR3 loop spans 17 amino acids. CDR3 loop: CASSSYPSGGTGNEQFF. CDR3 nucleotides: TGTGCCAGCAGTTCCTACCCATCAGGGGGCACAGGGAATGAGCAGTTCTTC.

The chain uses TRBV7-9 and TRBJ2-7; perhaps TRBD1 as D (5 bases). The V and J ends lost 2 bases and 1 base respectively, with 12 bases between them. The CDR3 consists of 15 residues. CDR1 is SEHNR, CDR2 FQNEAQ, per germline (reference sequence). CDR3 residues: CASSLQGPSSYEQYF. The DNA of the CDR3 is TGTGCCAGCAGCTTACAGGGCCCGAGTTCCTACGAGCAGTACTTC. The full variable domain, completed using reference TRBV7-9 and TRBJ2-7, is DTGVSQNPRHKITKRGQNVTFRCDPISEHNRLYWYRQTLGQGPEFLTYFQNEAQLEKSRLLSDRFSAERPKGSFSTLEIQRTEQGDSAMYLCASSLQGPSSYEQYFGPGTRLTVT.

J is TRBJ2-7 and V is TRBV5-1; the D gene is possibly TRBD2 (6 bases). V was pared by 0 bases and J by 3 bases, with 13 bases between. CDR3 length: 15 residues. CDR1 is SGHRS and CDR2 is YFSETQ in the germline V gene. This CDR3 is CASSLGYGSGYEQYF. The CDR3 region has the DNA TGCGCCAGCAGCTTGGGATACGGGAGTGGCTACGAGCAGTACTTC.

The V call is TRBV2, the J call TRBJ2-1; weak D call: TRBD1 (5 bases). Germline lookup yields CDR1 SNHLY and CDR2 FYNNEI. CDR3 size: 14 residues. V was clipped by 6 bases and J by 6 bases, with 15 bases between them. The CDR3 sequence is CASRAQGPSNEQFF. DNA of the CDR3: TGTGCCAGCAGGGCTCAGGGTCCAAGCAATGAGCAGTTCTTC. The variable domain in full, completed from reference TRBV2 and TRBJ2-1, reads EPEVTQTPSHQVTQMGQEVILRCVPISNHLYFYWYRQILGQKVEFLVSFYNNEISEKSEIFDDQFSVERPDGSNFTLKIRSTKLEDSAMYFCASRAQGPSNEQFFGPGTRLTVL.

The sample holds one count of this clone. The chain combines TRBV4-3 with TRBJ2-1; 9 nucleotides agree with TRBD2. The V gene's germline CDR1 is LGHNA and CDR2 YSLEER. Losses at the gene ends were 4 bases for V and 6 bases for J; bases not matched to a gene: 13. CDR3 length: 17 amino acids. The CDR3 sequence is CASSPEVAGEVGNEQFF. The CDR3 bases are TGCGCCAGCAGCCCGGAGGTAGCGGGGGAGGTAGGCAATGAGCAGTTCTTC.

This chain links TRBV18 with TRBJ2-3; 16 positions match TRBD2. This CDR3 is 20 amino acids long. Per germline, CDR1 KGHSH and CDR2 LQKENI. With 4 bases clipped from V and 2 bases from J, the junction kept 12 bases outside the gene matches. The CDR3 region is CASSLAGGLAGGRITDTQYF. For the CDR3, the DNA is TGTGCCAGCTCACTTGCGGGGGGACTAGCGGGAGGGAGAATCACAGATACGCAGTATTTT.

This chain joins TRBV15 and TRBJ2-5; D may be TRBD2 (5 bases). Germline CDR1 and CDR2: LNHNV and YYDKDF (reference sequence). V lost 0 bases to trimming and J lost 4 bases, with 9 bases between them. The CDR3 is 14 residues long. Here the CDR3 DNA reads TGTGCCACCAGCAGAGATGGGAGTTCAGAGACCCAGTACTTC. Protein: CATSRDGSSETQYF.

This chain joins TRBV6-5 and TRBJ1-1; D call uncertain. Germline CDR1 MNHEY, CDR2 SVGAGI. The CDR3 is 14 residues long. Trimming took 2 bases from V and 1 from J, leaving 8 bases between them. This chain's CDR3 is CASSYQARNTEAFF. The DNA of the CDR3 is TGTGCCAGCAGTTACCAGGCTCGGAACACTGAAGCTTTCTTT.

V and J are TRBV18 and TRBJ2-5; 7 nucleotides match TRBD1. V gave up 3 bases and J gave up 5 bases; unmatched junction bases: 6. Germline V gene sequence: CDR1 KGHSH, CDR2 LQKENI. The CDR3 runs to 14 residues. CDR3 amino acids: CASSPLTGDETQYF. CDR3 in DNA: TGTGCCAGCTCACCCCTCACAGGGGATGAGACCCAGTACTTC.